A selection of T cell receptor beta chains follows, all from one sample in a study of blood T cell repertoires in COVID-19. Generated by immunoSEQ multiplex PCR, the TCRdb table keeps only in-frame clones and is missing some. The table records 200,000 to 250,000 clones, roughly 80% of them present only once. Sequenced sample: peripheral blood. The source is an elderly man with acute or convalescent COVID-19. Each CDR3 is given with its conserved first and last residue. The D gene is left open where the match is weak. For some rows the clone size is stated as once, few or many, or as a class when expanded; others skip it.

TRBJ1-4 . TRBV28 . TGTGCCAGCAGTTCTTCAGGGCCCGCAACTAATGAAAAACTGTTTTTT CASSSSGPATNEKLFF
TRBJ1-2 TRBD1 TRBV11-1 . TGTGCCAGCAGCCGACAGGGGGCAGATGGCTACACCTTC CASSRQGADGYTF
TRBJ2-4 TRBD2 TRBV30 . TGTGCCTGGAGTGTACAAGCGGGAACAAACATTCAGTACTTC CAWSVQAGTNIQYF
TRBJ2-4 . TRBV11-1 few TGTGCCAGCACCCCTCTCCTAGCCAAAAACATTCAGTACTTC CASTPLLAKNIQYF
TRBJ2-3 TRBD1 TRBV5-4 . TGTGCCAGCAGCTCCTACAGGGGAAGGGAAGATACGCAGTATTTT CASSSYRGREDTQYF
TRBJ1-3 . TRBV19 . TGTGCCAGTAGTCCACAGGGTACCATCTCTGGAAACACCATATATTTT CASSPQGTISGNTIYF
TRBJ1-6 TRBD1 TRBV6-5 . TGTGCCAGCAGTTACCCTAGTACAGGGGGCGGTTCACCCCTCCACTTT CASSYPSTGGGSPLHF
TRBJ1-6 . TRBV18 . TGTGCCAGCTCCCCAAAAATCGATAATTCACCCCTCCACTTT CASSPKIDNSPLHF
TRBJ2-1 . TRBV24-1 . TGTGCCACCAGTGAAAGGTGGGCCGGCTCCTACAATGAGCAGTTCTTC CATSERWAGSYNEQFF
TRBJ1-3 TRBD1 TRBV6-2/TRBV6-3 once TGTGCCAGCAGTACTAATGAATTCCGGGACAGCAGCTCTGGAAACACCATATATTTT CASSTNEFRDSSSGNTIYF
TRBJ2-2 . TRBV11-1 . TGTGCCAGCAGAAATCCTGGGCTACTCGGGGAGCTGTTTTTT CASRNPGLLGELFF
TRBJ1-5 . TRBV28 . TGTGCCAGCAGTCACCGAGGCAAGTTGATGAGCAATCAGCCCCAGCATTTT CASSHRGKLMSNQPQHF
TRBJ1-5 TRBD1 TRBV3-1/TRBV3-2 . TGTGCCAGCAGCCAAAGTAGCGGGACAGGGGGCCAGCCCCAGCATTTT CASSQSSGTGGQPQHF
TRBJ1-5 . TRBV24-1 . TGTGCCACCAGTGATTCCGACGCTCCCCGAGGAGGACAGCCCCAGCATTTT CATSDSDAPRGGQPQHF
TRBJ1-6 TRBD1 TRBV6-5 once TGTGCCAGCAGTTTTAGACAGGGCTGGAATTCACCCCTCCACTTT CASSFRQGWNSPLHF
TRBJ2-3 TRBD2 TRBV7-2 . TGTGCCAGCAGCTTGGGGGGGTGGAGTCTACATAGAGATACGCAGTATTTT CASSLGGWSLHRDTQYF
TRBJ1-4 TRBD1 TRBV5-4 . TGTGCCAGCAACCGCCAACCAGGGGGGAATGAAAAACTGTTTTTT CASNRQPGGNEKLFF
TRBJ1-2 TRBD1 TRBV3-1/TRBV3-2 . TGTGCCAGCAGCCTAGGACAGGGGCTGTTCTATGGCTACACCTTC CASSLGQGLFYGYTF
TRBJ1-2 . TRBV7-2 once TGTGCCAGCAGTCCTAGTAGGCGGGGGGTGGACTATGGCTACACCTTC CASSPSRRGVDYGYTF
TRBJ1-1 . TRBV6-5 . TGTGCCAGCAGTTACCGGTTCTACACTGAAGCTTTCTTT CASSYRFYTEAFF
TRBJ1-6 . TRBV30 . TGTGCCTGGAGTACGAAGCCCAATTCACCCCTCCACTTT CAWSTKPNSPLHF
TRBJ1-5 TRBD1 TRBV19 . TGTGCCAGTAGTGGGGGAATAAAGACAGGGTATAGCAATCAGCCCCAGCATTTT CASSGGIKTGYSNQPQHF
TRBJ2-7 . TRBV18 . TGTGCCAGCTCACTACAGGGTCAAGGTATGGAGCAGTACTTC CASSLQGQGMEQYF
TRBJ2-3 . TRBV3-1/TRBV3-2 . TGTGCCAGCAGCCAAGGAGCCGCCACCAGCACAGATACGCAGTATTTT CASSQGAATSTDTQYF
TRBJ2-7 . TRBV21-1 . TGTGCCAGCAGTAAACTAGCGGGAGGGAACGAGCAGTACTTC CASSKLAGGNEQYF
TRBJ1-2 . TRBV27 few TGTGCCAGCAGTTTGATGGCAAACTATGGCTACACCTTC CASSLMANYGYTF
TRBJ2-3 TRBD2 TRBV7-9 . TGTGCCAGCAGCTTCCTGGGGAGGGGATACACAGATACGCAGTATTTT CASSFLGRGYTDTQYF
TRBJ2-3 TRBD1 TRBV5-1 once TGCGCCAGCAGCTTGCAGGGGGCAGAAGATACGCAGTATTTT CASSLQGAEDTQYF
TRBJ2-3 . TRBV5-1 once TGCGCCAGCAGCCAACAGGGTTTAGTCACAGATACGCAGTATTTT CASSQQGLVTDTQYF
TRBJ2-1 TRBD2 TRBV2 . TGTGCCAGCAGTGAAGCGGGGCTAGCGGCGGCCAATGAGCAGTTCTTC CASSEAGLAAANEQFF